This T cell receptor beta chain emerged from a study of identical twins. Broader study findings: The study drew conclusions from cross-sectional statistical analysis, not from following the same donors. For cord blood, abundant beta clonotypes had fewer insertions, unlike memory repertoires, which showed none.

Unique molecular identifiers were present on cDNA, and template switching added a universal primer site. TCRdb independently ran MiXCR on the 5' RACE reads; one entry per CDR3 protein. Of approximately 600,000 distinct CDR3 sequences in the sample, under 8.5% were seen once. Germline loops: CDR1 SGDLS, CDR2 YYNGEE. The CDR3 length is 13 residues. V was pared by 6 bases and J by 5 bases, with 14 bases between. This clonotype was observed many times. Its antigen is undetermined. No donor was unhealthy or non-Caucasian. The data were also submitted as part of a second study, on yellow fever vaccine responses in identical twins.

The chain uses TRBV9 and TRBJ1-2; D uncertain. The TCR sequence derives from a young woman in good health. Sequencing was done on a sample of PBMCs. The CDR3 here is CASTPRGEYGYTF. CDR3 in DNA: TGTGCCAGCACCCCTCGTGGCGAGTATGGCTACACCTTC.